This T cell receptor beta chain was sequenced during a study of T-cell memory formation after mild COVID-19 (dated by TCRdb to the early 2020s). In the study overall: TCR sequence clusters from the two donors were found to be largely donor specific. Two young, previously healthy adult volunteers made up the cohort, one male and one female. T-cell clones expanding and contracting after mild COVID-19 in a couple of donors were tracked by longitudinal TCRalpha and TCRbeta repertoire sequencing.

Sequencing was performed on an Illumina NovaSeq 6000. Using 5'RACE with constant-segment primers, TCRalpha and TCRbeta cDNA libraries were constructed, with sample barcodes and unique molecular identifiers added in the process. RNA was extracted from every sample with Trizol reagent. Library amplification was performed in two PCR steps, and a second sample barcode and Illumina TruSeq adapters were introduced in the second step. Libraries were sequenced on an Illumina NovaSeq with 2 x 150 bp paired-end reads. The published analysis was carried out like this. With migec v1.2.7, reads were demultiplexed and then collapsed into UMI-guided consensus sequences. With mixcr v2.1.11, UMI consensuses were aligned to TRA and TRB V and J templates and assembled into clonotypes. Expanded or contracted clonotypes were those called significant by both edgeR and NoisET, with noise models trained on biological replicates. For edgeR calls, the thresholds were a false discovery rate-adjusted p below 0.01 and a log2 fold-change of 1. As an exploratory analysis of dynamics, max-normalized trajectories of the 1000 most abundant clonotypes were examined by PCA with hierarchical clustering. Each responding clone was given a CD4 or CD8 phenotype based on the CD4+ and CD8+ repertoires, which had been sequenced separately. The raw public data were reprocessed by TCRdb itself: fastp quality trimming at Q25, MiXCR clonotype calling, in-frame beta chains only. Every CDR3 protein is listed once, alongside the most common genes and DNA of its rows. The V and J calls follow TCRdb's processing rather than the paper's. A total of about 110,000 distinct CDR3 sequences appear in this sample, 12% of them only once. Jointly, the top ten make up roughly 27% of the sample.

Paper-wide results and their limitations: Clones that contracted from day 15 to 85 showed balanced CD4/CD8 phenotypes, whereas a second wave of clones that expanded from day 15 to 37 leaned towards CD4+. Some responding clones were found in pre-infection memory, which suggests that pre-existing cross-reactive memory T cells took part in the SARS-CoV-2 response. The second-wave clones that peaked on day 37 were not confirmed to be SARS-CoV-2 specific. Only a couple of mild cases were covered by the study, and larger cohorts that include severe cases with pre-infection samples were considered necessary. Contracting CD4+ clones were found mainly in CM and EM memory subsets, while CD8+ clones were enriched in EMRA.

This clonotype appeared many times. Its antigen specificity is not known. No qualities accompany the bases; no much larger clone lies one base away. Ficoll-Paque density gradient centrifugation was the method used to isolate PBMCs. The material sequenced was PBMCs or a T cell subset sorted from them (not recorded which). This TCR was sampled from an adult woman who had mild COVID-19 (a few samples of this study predate the infection). The sample titles of this study are shuffled in the database, so cell type and time point are left out; the donor was told from shared clones.

At the DNA level, the sequence is TGTGCCAGCAGTTCCGGGACTGGGGGAGAGACCCAGTACTTC. This encodes CASSSGTGGETQYF. The chain is assembled from TRBV6-6 and TRBJ2-5; the D gene is possibly TRBD2, with 6 bases matching. Reading from cysteine to phenylalanine, the CDR3 counts 14 amino acids. Kept here is only the CDR3 DNA, which spans 42 bases and is read in frame from base 1. Relative to germline, V is 4 bases shorter and J is 4 bases shorter, with 13 bases between their ends. From a lookup of the germline V gene (reference sequence), CDR1 and CDR2 are MNHNY and SVGAGI.